Sequencing of this T cell receptor (beta chain) was carried out in a study of T cells in Graves' hyperthyroidism and ophthalmopathy. On the study more broadly: The authors collected peripheral blood at initial diagnosis, before any treatment.

Template material for amplifying TCR beta CDR3 regions consisted of RNA transcripts. With the HTBI primer set, the TCR CDR3 went through a first round of RT-PCR. TCRdb analysed the multiplex PCR reads with MiXCR anew, one entry per CDR3 protein. This table has about 400,000 distinct CDR3 sequences, about 15% appearing once. Study-wide points: In validation, the model predicted ophthalmopathy. These predictions came a median roughly 6 months before onset.

Ten or more counts support this clonotype. The antigen remains undetermined. Germline V gene sequence: CDR1 GTSNPN, CDR2 SVGIG (reference sequence). This CDR3 is built from 15 residues. J lost 6 bases, V lost 3 bases, and 12 bases had no gene match. Orbital computed tomography, thyroid ultrasound, serum thyroxine and TRAb, and clinical symptoms together informed the diagnoses. From 10 ml of fresh peripheral blood, PBMCs were isolated. Sequencing was carried out using blood. This TCR came from a woman younger than 45 with Graves' hyperthyroidism. The chain recombines TRBV30 with TRBJ2-7; 9 nucleotides align to TRBD2. CDR3 sequence: CAWRCEPREGREQYF. The CDR3 region has the DNA TGTGCCTGGAGGTGCGAGCCGCGGGAGGGACGCGAGCAGTACTTC.